This T cell receptor (beta chain) was profiled in a study of blood T cell repertoires in COVID-19. The overall study: PBMCs, B-cell-depleted T cells, or T cells provided the cDNA or gDNA that made up the material.

Germline values: CDR1 SGHAT, CDR2 FQNNGV. The V and J ends lost 4 bases and 6 bases, in that order; junction bases with no gene match: 7. The CDR3 contains 14 residues. Authors' data handling: Amplifying reference gene primers gave estimates of nucleated cell counts. Measured with immunoSEQ multiplex PCR; TCRdb has only the in-frame clones, and not every one. V, J and clone size reflect that table, while D and trimming were determined from the DNA. This sample has 200,000 to 250,000 clones, with around 82% found just once. This sequence joins TRBV11-2 and TRBJ2-7, with TRBD1 matching over 9 bases. This clonotype was sampled from a woman over 75 with acute or convalescent COVID-19. The sequenced sample was peripheral blood. Here the CDR3 DNA reads TGTGCCAGCAGCTCCGGGACAGGGACCTCCGAGCAGTACTTC. Translation gives CASSSGTGTSEQYF.